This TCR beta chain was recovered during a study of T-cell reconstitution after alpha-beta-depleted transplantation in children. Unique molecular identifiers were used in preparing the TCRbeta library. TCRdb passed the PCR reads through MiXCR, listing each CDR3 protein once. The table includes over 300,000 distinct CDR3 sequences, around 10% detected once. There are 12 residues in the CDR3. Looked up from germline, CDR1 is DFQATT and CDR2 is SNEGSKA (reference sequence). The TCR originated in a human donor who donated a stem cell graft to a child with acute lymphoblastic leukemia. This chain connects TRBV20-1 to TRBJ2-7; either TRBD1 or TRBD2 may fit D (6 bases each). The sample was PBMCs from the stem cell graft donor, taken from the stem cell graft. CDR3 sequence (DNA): TGCAGCGCCTTGGGGGGCCTAAACGAGCAGTACTTC. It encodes CSALGGLNEQYF.